The next 10 T cell receptor beta chains were all read from a single sample in a study of blood T cell repertoires in COVID-19 (dated by TCRdb to about 2020). The library was obtained by the immunoSEQ multiplex PCR assay. Not all clones reach the TCRdb copy of this immuneACCESS table, which keeps in-frame sequences only. Checked studies attribute under half of the gap to unresolved V genes and leave the rest unexplained. Here the sample has 160,000 or so clones; 75% to 90% occur a single time. The top ten clones comprise roughly a tenth of the sample. Source material: peripheral blood. The receptors shown here come from a human donor in a cohort sampled during active COVID-19.

This clone was observed once. This chain links TRBV6-5 with TRBJ2-5; 8 positions match TRBD2. This CDR3 comprises 14 residues. J was trimmed by 7 bases and V by 6 bases; bases with no gene match: 10. Germline loops: CDR1 MNHEY, CDR2 SVGAGI. The CDR3 loop reads CASSQLAGGRTQYF. DNA for the CDR3: TGTGCCAGCAGCCAACTCGCGGGAGGACGGACCCAGTACTTC.

The count of this clone is one. The chain joins TRBV9 to TRBJ2-3, with D maybe TRBD2 (5 bases). The V gene's germline CDR1 is SGDLS and CDR2 YYNGEE. The CDR3 runs 15 residues. The V end lost 4 bases, the J end lost 1 base, and 13 bases lay between the germline ends. This CDR3 is CASSTQGSGTDTQYF. The CDR3 DNA sequence: TGTGCCAGCAGCACCCAAGGGAGTGGCACAGATACGCAGTATTTT.

This clone showed up just once. This chain uses TRBV3-1 (or the pseudogene TRBV3-2) with TRBJ1-2, with D possibly TRBD1 on 5 matching bases. The CDR3 covers 15 residues. Per the germline V gene, CDR1 is LGHDT and CDR2 is YNNKEL (reference sequence). Trimming left V 1 base short and J 6 bases short, with 15 bases between. DNA for the CDR3: TGTGCCAGCAGCCAAGGAGGTGGGACTTCCAATGGCTACACCTTC. Translated: CASSQGGGTSNGYTF.

This chain uses TRBV19 with TRBJ1-2; TRBD1 matches 9 bases. Germline CDR1 is LNHDA and CDR2 is SQIVND (reference sequence). With V trimmed by 4 bases and J by 1 base, 1 base remained unmatched. The CDR3 length is 14 residues. The CDR3 DNA reads as TGTGCCAGTAGTAGGACAGGGGTTAACTATGGCTACACCTTC. It is translated as CASSRTGVNYGYTF.

This clone was picked up one time. The V call is TRBV7-9, the J call TRBJ2-1; possibly TRBD1 for D (5 bases). Looked up from germline, CDR1 is SEHNR and CDR2 is FQNEAQ (reference sequence). This CDR3 spans 17 amino acids. V was trimmed by 4 bases and J by 6 bases, leaving 22 bases between them. The CDR3 DNA reads TGTGCCAGCAGCTCCCAGGGCGACTCGCATTCTACCAATGAGCAGTTCTTC. Its translation is CASSSQGDSHSTNEQFF. The variable domain in full, with the rest retrieved from reference TRBV7-9 and TRBJ2-1, is DTGVSQNPRHKITKRGQNVTFRCDPISEHNRLYWYRQTLGQGPEFLTYFQNEAQLEKSRLLSDRFSAERPKGSFSTLEIQRTEQGDSAMYLCASSSQGDSHSTNEQFFGPGTRLTVL.

The chain employs TRBV2 and TRBJ2-1, with TRBD2 identical over 9 bases. The trim removed 4 bases at V and 6 bases at J, leaving 10 bases unmatched. CDR3 length: 16 amino acids. Per the germline V gene, CDR1 is SNHLY and CDR2 is FYNNEI. The CDR3 DNA follows: TGTGCCAGCAGTGTCCTGGCGGGAGGGCCTTTCAATGAGCAGTTCTTC. It is translated as CASSVLAGGPFNEQFF.

V usage is TRBV24-1 and J usage is TRBJ2-2; 11 bases fit TRBD2. Germline CDR1 is KGHDR and CDR2 is SFDVKD. This CDR3 is built from 15 residues. With 4 bases clipped from V and 10 bases from J, the junction kept 7 bases outside the gene matches. The DNA of the CDR3 is TGTGCCACCAGTGACCCCGGGACTAGCGGATCGGAGCTGTTTTTT. Protein sequence: CATSDPGTSGSELFF.

The gene calls are TRBV9 and TRBJ1-2; D may be TRBD1 (6 bases). With 0 bases removed from V and 5 bases from J, the gap between germline ends came to 17 bases. The CDR3 totals 16 residues. The germline V gene has CDR1 SGDLS and CDR2 YYNGEE. The CDR3 reads CASSVEGGRGVYGYTF. CDR3 nucleotides: TGTGCCAGCAGCGTAGAAGGAGGGAGGGGGGTTTATGGCTACACCTTC.

V and J are TRBV10-3 and TRBJ2-7, with 8 positions matching TRBD2. After removal of 0 bases from V and 2 bases from J, the junction contained 9 bases not matched to a gene. Per the germline V gene, CDR1 is ENHRY and CDR2 is SYGVKD. CDR3 length: 17 residues. As DNA, the CDR3 is TGTGCCATCAGTGAGTCGACCATCGCGGGAGGAACCTACGAGCAGTACTTC. This encodes CAISESTIAGGTYEQYF.

The rearrangement joins TRBV18 to TRBJ1-6; D is unresolved. This CDR3 region has 15 residues. The V end lost 0 bases, the J end lost 10 bases, and 13 bases lay between the germline ends. Germline assignment: CDR1 KGHSH and CDR2 LQKENI. The CDR3 DNA is TGTGCCAGCTCACCACCCGGGATTCAAGACTCACCCCTCCACTTT. It encodes CASSPPGIQDSPLHF.